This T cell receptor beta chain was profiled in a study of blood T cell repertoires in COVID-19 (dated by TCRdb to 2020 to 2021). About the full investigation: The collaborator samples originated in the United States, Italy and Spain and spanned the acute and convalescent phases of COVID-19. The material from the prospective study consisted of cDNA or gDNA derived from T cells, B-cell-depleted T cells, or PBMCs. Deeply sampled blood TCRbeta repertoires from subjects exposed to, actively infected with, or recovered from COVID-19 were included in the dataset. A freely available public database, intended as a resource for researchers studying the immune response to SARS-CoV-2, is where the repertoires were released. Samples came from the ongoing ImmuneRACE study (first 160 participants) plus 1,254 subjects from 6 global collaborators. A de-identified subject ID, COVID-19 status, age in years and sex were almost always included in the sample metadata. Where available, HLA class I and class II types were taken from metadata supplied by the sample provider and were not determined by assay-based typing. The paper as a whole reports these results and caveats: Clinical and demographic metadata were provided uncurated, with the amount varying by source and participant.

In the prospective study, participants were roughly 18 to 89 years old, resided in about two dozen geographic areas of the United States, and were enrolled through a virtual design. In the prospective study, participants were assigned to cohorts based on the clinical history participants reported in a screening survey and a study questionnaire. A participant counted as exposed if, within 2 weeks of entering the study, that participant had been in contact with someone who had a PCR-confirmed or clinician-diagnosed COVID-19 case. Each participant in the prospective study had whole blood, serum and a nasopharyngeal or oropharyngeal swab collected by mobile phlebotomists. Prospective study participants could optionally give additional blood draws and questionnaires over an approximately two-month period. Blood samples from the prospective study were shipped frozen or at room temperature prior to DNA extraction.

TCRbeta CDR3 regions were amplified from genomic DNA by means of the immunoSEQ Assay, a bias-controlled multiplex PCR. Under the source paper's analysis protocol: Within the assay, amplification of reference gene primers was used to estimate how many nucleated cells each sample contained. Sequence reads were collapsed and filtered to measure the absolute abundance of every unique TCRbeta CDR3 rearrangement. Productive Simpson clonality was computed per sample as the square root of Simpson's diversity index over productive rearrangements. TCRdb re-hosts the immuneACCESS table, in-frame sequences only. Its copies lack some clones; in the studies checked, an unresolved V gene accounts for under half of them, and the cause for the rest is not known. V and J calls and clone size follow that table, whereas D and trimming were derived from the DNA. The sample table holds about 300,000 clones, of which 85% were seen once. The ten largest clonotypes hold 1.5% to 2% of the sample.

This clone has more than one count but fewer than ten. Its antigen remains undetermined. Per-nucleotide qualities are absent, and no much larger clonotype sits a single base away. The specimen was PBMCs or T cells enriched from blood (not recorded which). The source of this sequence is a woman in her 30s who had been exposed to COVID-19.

The nucleotides read TGTGCCACCAGCAGAGATGCCAGGAATAATTCACCCCTCCACTTT. Translated, this gives CATSRDARNNSPLHF. The chain is encoded by TRBV15 joined to TRBJ1-6; a confident D gene designation cannot be given. The CDR3, from cysteine to phenylalanine, totals 15 residues. This entry keeps only the CDR3 DNA: 45 bases, framed from base 1. In the germline V gene (reference sequence), CDR1 corresponds to LNHNV and CDR2 to YYDKDF. Relative to germline, V is 0 bases shorter and J is 5 bases shorter, with 8 bases between their ends. Outside the CDR3, residues come from the reference TRBV15 and TRBJ1-6 proteins, so the full variable domain is: DAMVIQNPRYQVTQFGKPVTLSCSQTLNHNVMYWYQQKSSQAPKLLFHYYDKDFNNEADTPDNFQSRRPNTSFCFLDIRSPGLGDTAMYLCATSRDARNNSPLHFGNGTRLTVT.